This TCR beta chain was retrieved from a study of response to subunit inactivated influenza vaccine. Study-wide results and caveats: T cells newly recruited by each seasonal influenza vaccination are few, the authors suggested.

This clonotype has more than one count but fewer than ten. Its antigen remains unknown. V lost 6 bases and J lost 11, with 14 bases in between. The CDR3 sequence is 11 residues long. In germline, CDR1 is SGHDT, CDR2 YYEEEE. MiXCR, applied by TCRdb to the RT-PCR reads, yields one record per CDR3 protein. The table has almost 600,000 distinct CDR3 sequences, 14% seen once. This clonotype was obtained from a middle-aged man who received an inactivated influenza vaccine. The rearrangement links TRBV5-6 to TRBJ1-1; D is undetermined. Sequenced material: PBMCs from blood, taken 12 days after vaccination. This CDR3 is CASTAGGKAFF. In DNA form, the CDR3 reads TGTGCCAGCACCGCCGGTGGGAAGGCTTTCTTT.